This T cell receptor (beta chain) was retrieved from a study of T cells after yellow fever vaccination. V shed 6 bases and J 0 bases; nucleotides not matched to a gene: 5. In germline, CDR1 is DFQATT, CDR2 SNEGSKA (reference sequence). The CDR3 sequence is 13 residues long. Using its own MiXCR run on the 5' RACE reads, TCRdb lists one record per CDR3 protein. Of 42,000 or so distinct CDR3 sequences in the sample, about 7% were seen once. This clonotype has at least ten counts. This sequence originates from a man aged 25-45 years who received the YFV17D yellow fever vaccine. The chain has TRBV20-1 and TRBJ2-7, with 7 bases fitting TRBD1. The source was CD8+ T cells not binding an NS4B(214-222) dextramer, sorted from PBMCs, collected 45 days after the yellow fever booster vaccination. CDR3 DNA: TGCAGTGCACTCGGGACAGACTCCTACGAGCAGTACTTC. Translation: CSALGTDSYEQYF.